This record looks at one T cell receptor (beta chain) sequence and its context. The antigen remains undetermined. The sample originates from a study of cytomegalovirus exposure and HLA in healthy donors. The wider study: The 120 validation repertoires were produced on the same platform as the 720 or so repertoires of the first cohort. This was reported in a later analysis. General study findings and limits: The study put some 150 TCR beta chains on its list as cytomegalovirus-associated. One later analysis, an examination of the 120 validation repertoires, found that first-cohort TCR clusters tended to co-occur in them. Among the CMV-associated chains, three were confirmed in vitro as specific for CMV antigens.

Profiling relied on immunoSEQ multiplex PCR, and the TCRdb table lists in-frame clones only, not all of them. The data hold 100,000 or so clones, with roughly 86% observed a single time. V shed 4 bases, J shed 7 bases, and the junction held 15 bases outside the gene matches. The CDR3 covers 16 residues. CDR1 MNHEY and CDR2 SMNVEV come from the germline V gene (reference sequence). The source of this sequence is a woman aged 18-29 years in good health and CMV-seropositive. J is TRBJ1-2 and V is TRBV27, with 7 bases aligning to TRBD1. Sequenced material: PBMCs. The CDR3 protein is CASSSAYGQGESGYTF. The CDR3 DNA reads TGTGCCAGCAGTTCCGCCTATGGGCAGGGGGAAAGTGGCTACACCTTC.